Listed below are T cell receptor beta chains from one sample, sequenced in a study of blood T cell repertoires in COVID-19. Clones were read by immunoSEQ multiplex PCR, and TCRdb kept only the in-frame ones, dropping some. The table has a few hundred thousand clones, 86% seen once; the top ten hold 3.6%. The sequenced material came from peripheral blood. The receptors come from a man aged 18 to 29 with active or convalescent COVID-19. Both conserved end residues are part of each CDR3. Each record gives: clone size, V gene, D gene, J gene, CDR3 protein, CDR3 DNA. D genes are given only for firm matches. Clone size is stated in some rows and not others, as once, few, many or a class when expanded.

>-|TRBV11-2|-|TRBJ2-3
CASSLGGESTDTQYF
TGTGCCAGCAGCTTAGGCGGAGAAAGCACAGATACGCAGTATTTT
>-|TRBV18|-|TRBJ1-3
CASSPLAAAENGNTIYF
TGTGCCAGCTCACCTCTTGCCGCGGCTGAGAATGGAAACACCATATATTTT
>-|TRBV4-2|-|TRBJ2-7
CASSQDPGGAAYEQYF
TGTGCCAGCAGCCAAGATCCTGGAGGGGCGGCCTACGAGCAGTACTTC
>-|TRBV30|TRBD2|TRBJ2-3
CAWSVGARGRATDTQYF
TGTGCCTGGAGTGTAGGGGCGCGAGGGAGGGCCACAGATACGCAGTATTTT
>-|TRBV2|TRBD1|TRBJ1-2
CASSEAGQGNYGYTF
TGTGCCAGCAGTGAAGCTGGACAGGGTAACTATGGCTACACCTTC
>-|TRBV5-1|-|TRBJ2-7
CASSLVFSSLASGNEQYF
TGCGCCAGCAGCTTGGTTTTTTCTTCCCTCGCAAGCGGAAATGAGCAGTACTTC
>-|TRBV27|-|TRBJ2-1
CASSLMGSSYNEQFF
TGTGCCAGCAGTTTAATGGGGAGCTCCTACAATGAGCAGTTCTTC
>-|TRBV30|TRBD1|TRBJ1-1
CARNPGIGTAEAFF
TGTGCCCGCAATCCAGGGATTGGGACAGCTGAAGCTTTCTTT
>-|TRBV5-1|TRBD2|TRBJ2-1
CASSGGTSGVYNEQFF
TGCGCCAGCAGCGGCGGGACTAGCGGAGTTTACAATGAGCAGTTCTTC
>-|TRBV10-3|TRBD1|TRBJ1-5
CATRGGQAEKPQHF
TGTGCCACCAGGGGGGGACAGGCAGAAAAGCCCCAGCATTTT
>-|TRBV3-1/TRBV3-2|TRBD2|TRBJ2-1
CASSPGLAGNNEQFF
TGTGCCAGCAGCCCCGGACTAGCGGGGAACAATGAGCAGTTCTTC
>-|TRBV10-3|TRBD1|TRBJ2-5
CAITDTGDHQETQYF
TGTGCCATAACCGATACAGGGGACCACCAAGAGACCCAGTACTTC
>-|TRBV10-3|-|TRBJ1-5
CAISARLNSNQPQHF
TGTGCCATCAGCGCACGGTTGAATAGCAATCAGCCCCAGCATTTT
>-|TRBV7-9|-|TRBJ2-7
CASSSTGKEVREQYF
TGTGCCAGCAGCTCTACAGGGAAAGAGGTTCGCGAGCAGTACTTC
>once|TRBV18|-|TRBJ1-1
CASSATDGGTEAFF
TGTGCCAGCTCAGCTACTGACGGGGGAACTGAAGCTTTCTTT
>-|TRBV6-5|-|TRBJ1-1
CASSYRGATEAFF
TGTGCCAGCAGTTATAGGGGTGCCACTGAAGCTTTCTTT
>-|TRBV3-1/TRBV3-2|-|TRBJ1-2
CASSQDWRGGEGYTF
TGTGCCAGCAGCCAAGATTGGAGAGGGGGGGAGGGCTACACCTTC
>-|TRBV19|-|TRBJ1-5
CASSSDSYSNQPQHF
TGTGCCAGTAGTAGCGACAGTTATAGCAATCAGCCCCAGCATTTT
>-|TRBV24-1|-|TRBJ1-5
CASNRDNQPQHF
TGTGCCAGCAACAGGGACAATCAGCCCCAGCATTTT
>-|TRBV28|-|TRBJ2-3
CASRRGTDTQYF
TGTGCCAGCAGGAGGGGCACAGATACGCAGTATTTT
>-|TRBV10-3|TRBD1|TRBJ1-5
CAISGYRGEGQPQHF
TGTGCCATCAGCGGTTACAGGGGGGAAGGTCAGCCCCAGCATTTT
>once|TRBV6-5|TRBD1|TRBJ1-2
CASWTQGADGYTF
TGTGCCAGCTGGACGCAGGGGGCGGATGGCTACACCTTC
>-|TRBV7-2|-|TRBJ2-7
CASSLVSGETVSSYEQYF
TGTGCCAGCAGCTTAGTGTCCGGTGAAACTGTATCGTCCTACGAGCAGTACTTC
>-|TRBV5-1|-|TRBJ1-6
CASSLGPESPLHF
TGCGCCAGCAGCTTGGGGCCAGAATCACCCCTCCACTTT
>-|TRBV2|-|TRBJ2-1
CASKVTALYNEQFF
TGTGCCAGCAAGGTGACAGCCCTCTACAATGAGCAGTTCTTC
>-|TRBV7-9|-|TRBJ2-7
CASSLVAETYEQYF
TGTGCCAGCAGCTTAGTAGCGGAGACCTACGAGCAGTACTTC
>-|TRBV27|-|TRBJ1-1
CASSYGMNTEAFF
TGTGCCAGCAGTTACGGGATGAACACTGAAGCTTTCTTT
>-|TRBV7-6|-|TRBJ2-6
CASSLGMGRWANVLTF
TGTGCCAGCAGCTTAGGGATGGGGCGCTGGGCCAACGTCCTGACTTTC
>few|TRBV3-1/TRBV3-2|TRBD1|TRBJ1-1
CASSHQGATTEAFF
TGTGCCAGCAGCCATCAGGGGGCGACCACTGAAGCTTTCTTT
>-|TRBV9|-|TRBJ2-7
CASSVADLFYEQYF
TGTGCCAGCAGCGTAGCAGATTTGTTCTACGAGCAGTACTTC
>-|TRBV11-3|-|TRBJ2-3
CASSREGRPTDTQYF
TGTGCCAGCAGCCGGGAAGGGCGCCCCACAGATACGCAGTATTTT
>-|TRBV12-3/TRBV12-4|TRBD1|TRBJ1-2
CASSQDRWGYTF
TGTGCCAGCAGTCAGGACAGGTGGGGCTACACCTTC
>few|TRBV18|TRBD1|TRBJ1-2
CASASRRGQGDGYTF
TGTGCCAGCGCGAGCCGGCGCGGACAGGGCGACGGCTACACCTTC
>-|TRBV12-5|-|TRBJ2-2
CASGLGVGSLRTGELFF
TGTGCTAGTGGTTTAGGGGTAGGATCCCTGAGGACCGGGGAGCTGTTTTTT
>-|TRBV6-5|-|TRBJ2-7
CASSTLGGEQYF
TGTGCCAGCAGTACACTCGGGGGCGAGCAGTACTTC
>-|TRBV4-1|-|TRBJ1-6
CASSQDIALHF
TGCGCCAGCAGCCAAGATATAGCCCTCCACTTT
>few|TRBV19|TRBD1|TRBJ1-1
CASSAPGQGNTEAFF
TGTGCCAGTAGTGCACCGGGACAGGGGAACACTGAAGCTTTCTTT
>-|TRBV19|-|TRBJ2-1
CASSIGVVDEQFF
TGTGCCAGTAGTATCGGAGTTGTCGATGAGCAGTTCTTC
>-|TRBV3-1/TRBV3-2|TRBD1|TRBJ2-1
CASSRNRGLDEQFF
TGTGCCAGCAGCCGGAACAGGGGGCTCGATGAGCAGTTCTTC
>-|TRBV18|-|TRBJ2-5
CASSPTGGIQETQYF
TGTGCCAGCTCACCCACAGGCGGGATCCAAGAGACCCAGTACTTC
>-|TRBV14|TRBD1|TRBJ1-4
CASSRKTDRGREKLFF
TGTGCCAGCAGCCGGAAAACGGACAGGGGTCGTGAAAAACTGTTTTTT